This T cell receptor beta chain emerged from a study of blood T cells in healthy people across ages. Germline V lookup: CDR1 LNHDA, CDR2 SQIVND (reference sequence). This CDR3 comprises 13 residues. V dropped 5 bases and J dropped 2 bases, with 10 bases sitting between them. Combining a sample-barcoded 5' primer with a J-beta primer mix, a second PCR ran for roughly 7 to 12 cycles. TCRdb redid the calling of the 5' RACE reads with MiXCR, one entry per CDR3 protein. This sample carries hundreds of thousands of distinct CDR3 sequences, 25% to 30% of them seen once, and the ten largest clones take roughly 17%. This clonotype was picked up a small number of times. The antigen remains undetermined. Study-wide findings and caveats: A strong correlation between TCR beta diversity and naive T cell percentage was seen.

The origin of this receptor is an elderly woman in good health. The gene calls are TRBV19 and TRBJ2-7; D is unclear. Sequencing used blood. The DNA of the CDR3 is TGTGCCAGTAGTGACCCTGAAACCTACGAGCAGTACTTC. Encoded protein: CASSDPETYEQYF.